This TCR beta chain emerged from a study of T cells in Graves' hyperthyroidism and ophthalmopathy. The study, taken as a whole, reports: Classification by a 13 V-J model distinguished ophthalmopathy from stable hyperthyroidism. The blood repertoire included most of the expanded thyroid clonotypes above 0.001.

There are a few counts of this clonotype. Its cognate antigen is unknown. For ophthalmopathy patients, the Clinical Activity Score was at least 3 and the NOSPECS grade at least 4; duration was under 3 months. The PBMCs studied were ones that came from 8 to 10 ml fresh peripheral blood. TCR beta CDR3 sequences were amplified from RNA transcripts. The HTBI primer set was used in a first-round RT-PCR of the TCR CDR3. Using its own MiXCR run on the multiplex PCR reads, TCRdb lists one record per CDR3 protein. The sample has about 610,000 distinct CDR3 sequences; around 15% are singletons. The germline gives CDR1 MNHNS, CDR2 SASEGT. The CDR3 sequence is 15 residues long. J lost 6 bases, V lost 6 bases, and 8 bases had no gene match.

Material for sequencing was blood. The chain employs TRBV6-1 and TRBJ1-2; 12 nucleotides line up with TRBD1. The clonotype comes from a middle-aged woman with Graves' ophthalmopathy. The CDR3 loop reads CASSPGTGGLNGYTF. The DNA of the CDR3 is TGTGCCAGCAGCCCAGGGACAGGGGGCCTGAATGGCTACACCTTC.